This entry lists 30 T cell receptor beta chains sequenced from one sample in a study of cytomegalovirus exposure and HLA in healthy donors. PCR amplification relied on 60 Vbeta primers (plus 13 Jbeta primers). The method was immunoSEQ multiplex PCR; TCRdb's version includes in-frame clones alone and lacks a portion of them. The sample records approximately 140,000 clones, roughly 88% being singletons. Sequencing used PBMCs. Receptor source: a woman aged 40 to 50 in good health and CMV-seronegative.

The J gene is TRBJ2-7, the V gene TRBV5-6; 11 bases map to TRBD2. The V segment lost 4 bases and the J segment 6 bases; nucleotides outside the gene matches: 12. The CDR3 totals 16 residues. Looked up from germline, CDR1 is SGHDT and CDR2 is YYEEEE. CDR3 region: CASSPATSGRVGEQYF. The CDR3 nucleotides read TGTGCCAGCAGCCCGGCCACTAGCGGGAGAGTGGGCGAGCAGTACTTC.

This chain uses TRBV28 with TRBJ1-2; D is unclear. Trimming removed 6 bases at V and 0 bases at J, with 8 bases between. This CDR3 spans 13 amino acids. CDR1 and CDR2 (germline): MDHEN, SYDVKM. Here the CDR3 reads CASRHSTNYGYTF. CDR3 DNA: TGTGCCAGCAGACACAGCACTAACTATGGCTACACCTTC.

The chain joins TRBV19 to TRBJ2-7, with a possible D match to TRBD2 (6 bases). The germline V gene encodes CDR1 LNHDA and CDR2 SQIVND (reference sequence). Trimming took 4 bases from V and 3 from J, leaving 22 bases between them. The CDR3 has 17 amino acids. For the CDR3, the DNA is TGTGCCAGTAGTACCTCCCCCCGTGCGGCGGGGTTCTACGAGCAGTACTTC. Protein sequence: CASSTSPRAAGFYEQYF.

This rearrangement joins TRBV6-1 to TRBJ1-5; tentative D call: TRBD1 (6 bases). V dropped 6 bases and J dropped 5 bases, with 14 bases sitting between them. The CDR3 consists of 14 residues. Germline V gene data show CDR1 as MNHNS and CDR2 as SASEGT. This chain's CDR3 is CASRSAGEHQPQHF. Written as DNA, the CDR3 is TGTGCCAGCAGGTCGGCAGGGGAACATCAGCCCCAGCATTTT.

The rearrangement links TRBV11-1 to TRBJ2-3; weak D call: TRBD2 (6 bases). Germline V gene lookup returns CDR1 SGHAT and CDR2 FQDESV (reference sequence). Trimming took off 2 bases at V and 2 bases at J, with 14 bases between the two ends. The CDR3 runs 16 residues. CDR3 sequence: CASSLSRDFITDTQYF. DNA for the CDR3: TGTGCCAGCAGCTTAAGCAGGGACTTCATCACAGATACGCAGTATTTT.

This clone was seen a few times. Here the CDR3 reads CASSLSGGDYGYTF. CDR3 DNA: TGTGCCAGCAGTCTATCCGGGGGGGACTATGGCTACACCTTC. The chain combines TRBV25-1 with TRBJ1-2; possibly TRBD1 for D (5 bases). The CDR3 runs to 14 residues. Trimming left V 5 bases short and J 3 bases short, with 13 bases between. Per germline, CDR1 MGHDK and CDR2 SYGVNS.

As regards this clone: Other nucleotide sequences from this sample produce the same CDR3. CDR3 region: CAWSQGIPYGYTF. CDR3 nucleotides: TGTGCCTGGAGCCAGGGCATTCCGTATGGCTACACCTTC. The chain uses TRBV30 and TRBJ1-2, with D maybe TRBD1 (5 bases). Germline CDR1 is GTSNPN and CDR2 is SVGIG (reference sequence). V shed 3 bases and J shed 5 bases, with 13 bases lying between them. This CDR3 region has 13 residues. The full variable domain, with the rest looked up from reference TRBV30 and TRBJ1-2, is SQTIHQWPATLVQPVGSPLSLECTVEGTSNPNLYWYRQAAGRGLQLLFYSVGIGQISSEVPQNLSASRPQDRQFILSSKKLLLSDSGFYLCAWSQGIPYGYTFGSGTRLTVV.

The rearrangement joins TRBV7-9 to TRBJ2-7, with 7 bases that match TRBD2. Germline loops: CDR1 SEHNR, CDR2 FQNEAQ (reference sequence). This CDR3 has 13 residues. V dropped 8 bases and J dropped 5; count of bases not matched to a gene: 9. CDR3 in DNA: TGTGCCAGCCACCCAGCGGGAACGGACGAGCAGTACTTC. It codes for CASHPAGTDEQYF.

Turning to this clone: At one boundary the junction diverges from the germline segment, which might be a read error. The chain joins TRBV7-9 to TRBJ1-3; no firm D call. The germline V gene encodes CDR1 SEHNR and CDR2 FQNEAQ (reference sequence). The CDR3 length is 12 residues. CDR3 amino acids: CSSSLRGNTIYF. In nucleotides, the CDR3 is TGTTCCAGCAGCCTGAGAGGAAACACCATATATTTT.

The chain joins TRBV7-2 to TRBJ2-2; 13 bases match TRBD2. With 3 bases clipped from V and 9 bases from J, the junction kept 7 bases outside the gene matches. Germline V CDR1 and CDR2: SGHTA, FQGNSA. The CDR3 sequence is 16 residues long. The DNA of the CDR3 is TGTGCCAGCAGCTTCACACTAGCGGGAGGGCCTAGGGAGCTGTTTTTT. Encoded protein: CASSFTLAGGPRELFF.

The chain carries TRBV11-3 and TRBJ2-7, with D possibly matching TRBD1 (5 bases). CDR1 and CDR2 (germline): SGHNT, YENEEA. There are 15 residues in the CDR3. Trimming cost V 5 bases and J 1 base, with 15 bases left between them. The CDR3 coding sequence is TGTGCCAGCAGCCCCGCCCCAGGGTCGTCCTACGAGCAGTACTTC. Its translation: CASSPAPGSSYEQYF.

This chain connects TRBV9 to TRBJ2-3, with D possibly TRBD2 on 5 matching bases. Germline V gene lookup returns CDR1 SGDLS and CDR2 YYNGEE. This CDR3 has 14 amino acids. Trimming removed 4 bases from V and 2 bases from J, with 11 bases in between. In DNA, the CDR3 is TGTGCCAGCAGCTTTCGGACTTACACAGATACGCAGTATTTT. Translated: CASSFRTYTDTQYF.

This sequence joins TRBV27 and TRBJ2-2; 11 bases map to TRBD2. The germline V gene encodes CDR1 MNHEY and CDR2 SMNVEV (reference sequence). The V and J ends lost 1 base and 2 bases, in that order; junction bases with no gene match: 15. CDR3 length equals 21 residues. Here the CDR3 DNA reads TGTGCCAGCAGTTTATACTCAGGGATTCCCGGGACTAGCGGAAACACCGGGGAGCTGTTTTTT. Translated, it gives CASSLYSGIPGTSGNTGELFF.

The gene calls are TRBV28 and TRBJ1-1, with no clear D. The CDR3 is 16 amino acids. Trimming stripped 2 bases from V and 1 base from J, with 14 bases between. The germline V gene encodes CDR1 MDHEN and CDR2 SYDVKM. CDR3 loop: CASSLRREVTNTEAFF. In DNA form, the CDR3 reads TGTGCCAGCAGTTTAAGGCGGGAGGTGACGAACACTGAAGCTTTCTTT.

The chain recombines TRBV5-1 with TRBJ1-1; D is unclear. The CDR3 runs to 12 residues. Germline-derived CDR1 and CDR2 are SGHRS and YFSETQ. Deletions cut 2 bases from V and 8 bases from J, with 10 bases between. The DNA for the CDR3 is TGCGCCAGCAGCTTCGGGTACGCAGAAGCTTTCTTT. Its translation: CASSFGYAEAFF.

CDR3 amino acids: CSAEGVPSNTGELFF. The CDR3 nucleotides read TGCAGCGCAGAGGGGGTCCCTTCGAACACCGGGGAGCTGTTTTTT. The rearrangement links TRBV29-1 to TRBJ2-2, with D tentatively TRBD1 (6 bases). This CDR3 has 15 residues. Trimming pared 7 bases from V and 0 bases from J, leaving 15 bases between. From germline, CDR1 is SQVTM and CDR2 ANQGSEA.

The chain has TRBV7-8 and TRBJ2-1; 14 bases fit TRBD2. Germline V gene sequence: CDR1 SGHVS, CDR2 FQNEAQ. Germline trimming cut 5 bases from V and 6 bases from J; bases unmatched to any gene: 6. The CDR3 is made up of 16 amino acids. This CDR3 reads CASSPTGTSGSNEQFF. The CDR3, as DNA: TGTGCCAGCAGCCCCACCGGGACTAGCGGGAGCAATGAGCAGTTCTTC.

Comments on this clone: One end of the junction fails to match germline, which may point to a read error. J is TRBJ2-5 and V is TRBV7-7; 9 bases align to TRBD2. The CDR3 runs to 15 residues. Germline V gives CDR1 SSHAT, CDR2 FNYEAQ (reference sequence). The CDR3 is CASSSVAGVQETQYF. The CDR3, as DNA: TGTGCTAGCAGCTCGGTAGCGGGAGTTCAAGAGACCCAGTACTTC.

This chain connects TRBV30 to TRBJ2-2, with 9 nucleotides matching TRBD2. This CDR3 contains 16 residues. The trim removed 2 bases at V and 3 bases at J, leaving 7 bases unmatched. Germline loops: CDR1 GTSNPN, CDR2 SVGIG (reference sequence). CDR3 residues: CAWSRLGGRDTGELFF. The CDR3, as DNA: TGTGCCTGGAGTCGCCTTGGCGGGAGGGACACCGGGGAGCTGTTTTTT.

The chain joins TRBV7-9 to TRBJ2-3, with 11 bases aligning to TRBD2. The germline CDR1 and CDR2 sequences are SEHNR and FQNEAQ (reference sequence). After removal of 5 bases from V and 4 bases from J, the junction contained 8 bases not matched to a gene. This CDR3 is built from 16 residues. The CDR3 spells CASSPPLAGVPDTQYF. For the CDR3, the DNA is TGTGCCAGCAGCCCTCCACTAGCGGGAGTCCCAGATACGCAGTATTTT. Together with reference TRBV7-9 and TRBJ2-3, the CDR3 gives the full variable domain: DTGVSQNPRHKITKRGQNVTFRCDPISEHNRLYWYRQTLGQGPEFLTYFQNEAQLEKSRLLSDRFSAERPKGSFSTLEIQRTEQGDSAMYLCASSPPLAGVPDTQYFGPGTRLTVL.

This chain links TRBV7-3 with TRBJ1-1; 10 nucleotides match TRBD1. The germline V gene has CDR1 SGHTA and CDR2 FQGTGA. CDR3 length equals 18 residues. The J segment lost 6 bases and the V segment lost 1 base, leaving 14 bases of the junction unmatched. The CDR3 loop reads CASSLRGGQGYPRAEAFF. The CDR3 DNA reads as TGTGCCAGCAGCTTAAGGGGGGGACAGGGGTATCCAAGGGCTGAAGCTTTCTTT.

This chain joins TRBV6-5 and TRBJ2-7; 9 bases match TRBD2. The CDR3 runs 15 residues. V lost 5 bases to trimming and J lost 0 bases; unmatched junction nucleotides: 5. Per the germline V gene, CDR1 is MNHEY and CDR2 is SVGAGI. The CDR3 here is CASSPTSGTSYEQYF. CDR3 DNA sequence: TGTGCCAGCAGTCCGACTAGCGGAACCTCCTACGAGCAGTACTTC.

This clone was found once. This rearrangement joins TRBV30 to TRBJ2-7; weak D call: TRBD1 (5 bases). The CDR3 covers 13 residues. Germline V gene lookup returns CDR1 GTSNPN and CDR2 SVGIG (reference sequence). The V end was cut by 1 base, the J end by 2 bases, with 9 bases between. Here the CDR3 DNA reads TGTGCCTGGAGTGCAGGGCTTCCCTACGAGCAGTACTTC. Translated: CAWSAGLPYEQYF.

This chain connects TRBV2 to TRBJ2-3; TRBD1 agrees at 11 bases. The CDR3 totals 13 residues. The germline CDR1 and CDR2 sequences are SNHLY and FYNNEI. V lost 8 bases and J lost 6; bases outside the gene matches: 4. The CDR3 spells CASLGQGEDTQYF. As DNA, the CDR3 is TGTGCCAGCTTGGGACAGGGGGAGGATACGCAGTATTTT.

CDR3 DNA sequence: TGTGCCAGCAGCGCCTTACCGGGACAGGGAAACGAAAAACTGTTTTTT. Translated, it gives CASSALPGQGNEKLFF. The chain carries TRBV9 and TRBJ1-4; TRBD1 matches 9 bases. The CDR3 contains 16 residues. Trimming removed 3 bases from V and 8 bases from J; junction bases left unmatched: 11. CDR1 SGDLS and CDR2 YYNGEE come from the germline V gene.

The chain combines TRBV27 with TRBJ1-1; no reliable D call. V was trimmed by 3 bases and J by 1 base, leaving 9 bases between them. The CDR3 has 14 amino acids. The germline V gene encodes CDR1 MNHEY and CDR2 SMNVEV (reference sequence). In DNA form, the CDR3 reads TGTGCCAGCAGTTTTGAACCAGGGAACACTGAAGCTTTCTTT. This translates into CASSFEPGNTEAFF.

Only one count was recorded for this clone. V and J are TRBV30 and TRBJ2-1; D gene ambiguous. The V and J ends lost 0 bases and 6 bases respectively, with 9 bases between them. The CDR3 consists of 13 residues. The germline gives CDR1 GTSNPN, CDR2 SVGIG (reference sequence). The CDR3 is CAWSVHGINEQFF. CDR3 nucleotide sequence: TGTGCCTGGAGTGTACATGGTATCAATGAGCAGTTCTTC.

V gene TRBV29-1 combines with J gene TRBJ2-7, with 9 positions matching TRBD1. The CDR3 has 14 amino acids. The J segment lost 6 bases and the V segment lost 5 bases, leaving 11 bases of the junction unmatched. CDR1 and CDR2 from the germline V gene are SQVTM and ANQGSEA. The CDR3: CSVTGGPLPSEQYF. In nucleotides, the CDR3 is TGCAGCGTTACAGGGGGCCCACTACCCTCCGAGCAGTACTTC.

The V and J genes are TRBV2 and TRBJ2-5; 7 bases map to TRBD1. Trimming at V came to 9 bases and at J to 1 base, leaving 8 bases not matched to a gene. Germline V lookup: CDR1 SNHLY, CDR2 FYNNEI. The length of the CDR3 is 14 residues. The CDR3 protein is CASTYGTAQETQYF. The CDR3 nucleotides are TGTGCCAGTACCTACGGGACAGCCCAAGAGACCCAGTACTTC.

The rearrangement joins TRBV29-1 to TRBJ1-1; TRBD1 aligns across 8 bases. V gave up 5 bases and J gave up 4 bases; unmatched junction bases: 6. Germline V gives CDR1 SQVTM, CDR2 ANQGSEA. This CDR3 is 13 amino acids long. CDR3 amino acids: CSVTHTGGTEAFF. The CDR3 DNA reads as TGCAGCGTTACCCACACAGGGGGCACTGAAGCTTTCTTT. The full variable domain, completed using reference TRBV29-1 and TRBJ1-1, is SAVISQKPSRDICQRGTSLTIQCQVDSQVTMMFWYRQQPGQSLTLIATANQGSEATYESGFVIDKFPISRPNLTFSTLTVSNMSPEDSSIYLCSVTHTGGTEAFFGQGTRLTVV.